Below are 11 T cell receptor beta chains sequenced from a single sample in a study of Ad26.COV2.S vaccination and SARS-CoV-2 variants. Treatment given: 15 to 20 received Ad26.COV2.S at low or high dose, single or two shots; roughly 5 received placebo; per-sample allocation not given. Specimen acquisition occurred on day 63 following the initial vaccine or placebo injection. Clones were read by immunoSEQ multiplex PCR, and TCRdb kept only the in-frame ones, dropping some. This table holds a few hundred thousand clones, approximately 87% found once. This sample comprised peripheral blood, obtained in a trial of Ad26.COV2.S vaccine versus placebo. All receptors derive from a person aged 18 to 65 who received the Ad26.COV2.S COVID-19 vaccine or a placebo.

This clone has a single count. The V call is TRBV2, the J call TRBJ2-1; unclear D gene. Germline loops: CDR1 SNHLY, CDR2 FYNNEI. This CDR3 is 13 amino acids long. The ends were cut back, 4 bases at V and 3 bases at J, with 7 bases in the middle. Here the CDR3 reads CASSVQVYNEQFF. The CDR3, as DNA: TGTGCCAGCAGTGTTCAGGTCTACAATGAGCAGTTCTTC.

The V call is TRBV7-9, the J call TRBJ2-3; the D is unclear. This CDR3 comprises 16 residues. Trimming left V 1 base short and J 0 bases short, with 11 bases between. Germline lookup yields CDR1 SEHNR and CDR2 FQNEAQ (reference sequence). This chain's CDR3 is CASSLEKVGSTDTQYF. The DNA for the CDR3 is TGTGCCAGCAGCTTAGAGAAAGTCGGTAGCACAGATACGCAGTATTTT.

In its sample, this clone was seen once. The rearrangement joins TRBV2 to TRBJ2-2, with a weak D call TRBD1 (6 bases). V lost 4 bases to trimming and J lost 1 base, with 7 bases between them. The germline V gene has CDR1 SNHLY and CDR2 FYNNEI. The CDR3 has 14 residues. The DNA of the CDR3 is TGTGCCAGCAGTGCGGACAGGAACACCGGGGAGCTGTTTTTT. Protein sequence: CASSADRNTGELFF.

This clone was found once. V and J are TRBV18 and TRBJ2-5, with D possibly called TRBD1 or TRBD2 (5 bases each). Germline CDR1 reads KGHSH; CDR2 reads LQKENI. V shed 4 bases and J shed 5 bases, with 14 bases lying between them. There are 14 residues in the CDR3. The CDR3 DNA follows: TGTGCCAGCTCACGACAGACGGGACGGGAGACCCAGTACTTC. It translates to CASSRQTGRETQYF. Supplemented by reference TRBV18 and TRBJ2-5, the full variable domain reads NAGVMQNPRHLVRRRGQEARLRCSPMKGHSHVYWYRQLPEEGLKFMVYLQKENIIDESGMPKERFSAEFPKEGPSILRIQQVVRGDSAAYFCASSRQTGRETQYFGPGTRLLVL.

The chain combines TRBV19 with TRBJ2-2, with 7 nucleotides matching TRBD2. The germline V gene has CDR1 LNHDA and CDR2 SQIVND (reference sequence). The V segment lost 3 bases and the J segment 6 bases; nucleotides outside the gene matches: 4. The CDR3 totals 14 residues. The CDR3 is CASSILGGAGELFF. Written as DNA, the CDR3 is TGTGCCAGTAGTATTCTGGGGGGGGCCGGGGAGCTGTTTTTT.

The chain links TRBV6-5 to TRBJ1-5, with 10 bases lining up with TRBD1. The germline gives CDR1 MNHEY, CDR2 SVGAGI. With V trimmed by 6 bases and J by 6 bases, 8 bases remained unmatched. There are 15 residues in the CDR3. CDR3 sequence reads: CASRAPGQGTQPQHF. CDR3 nucleotides: TGTGCCAGCAGAGCGCCGGGACAGGGGACTCAGCCCCAGCATTTT.

This clone appeared once. CDR3 loop: CASREAGRSGTEAFF. CDR3 bases: TGTGCCAGCAGGGAAGCCGGTCGGTCCGGCACTGAAGCTTTCTTT. The V gene is TRBV28, the J gene TRBJ1-1; D gene unclear. Trimming took off 6 bases at V and 4 bases at J, with 18 bases between the two ends. CDR1 is MDHEN and CDR2 is SYDVKM in the germline V gene. The CDR3 runs 15 residues.

The chain joins TRBV7-9 to TRBJ2-3; 12 nucleotides align to TRBD1. The junction had 4 bases not matched to a gene; V was cut back by 1 base and J by 5 bases. Germline loops: CDR1 SEHNR, CDR2 FQNEAQ (reference sequence). The CDR3 is 16 amino acids. The CDR3 here is CASSLVGTGGEDTQYF. DNA for the CDR3: TGTGCCAGCAGCTTAGTTGGGACAGGGGGCGAAGATACGCAGTATTTT. Filled out from reference TRBV7-9 and TRBJ2-3, the complete variable domain reads DTGVSQNPRHKITKRGQNVTFRCDPISEHNRLYWYRQTLGQGPEFLTYFQNEAQLEKSRLLSDRFSAERPKGSFSTLEIQRTEQGDSAMYLCASSLVGTGGEDTQYFGPGTRLTVL.

The chain employs TRBV4-3 and TRBJ1-2, with a possible D match to TRBD1 (5 bases). Germline V CDR1 and CDR2: LGHNA, YSLEER. V lost 1 base, J lost 7 bases, and 16 bases lay in between. The CDR3 runs 15 residues. The CDR3 reads CASSQATVAPFGYTF. The DNA of the CDR3 is TGCGCCAGCAGCCAAGCGACAGTAGCCCCGTTTGGCTACACCTTC.

As for this clone: A much larger clonotype is one base distant, so this may be a read error. The rearrangement joins TRBV7-8 to TRBJ2-2; no reliable D call. This CDR3 contains 13 residues. V dropped 5 bases and J dropped 0 bases, with 4 bases sitting between them. Germline loops: CDR1 SGHVS, CDR2 FQNEAQ. CDR3 protein: CASSTANTGELFF. In DNA form, the CDR3 reads TGTGCCAGCAGCACCGCGAACACCGGGGAGCTGTTTTTT.

This sequence joins TRBV14 and TRBJ2-1; 8 bases fit TRBD2. CDR3 size: 13 residues. J lost 14 bases, V lost 1 base, and 7 bases had no gene match. Germline-derived CDR1 and CDR2 are SGHDN and FVKESK. The CDR3 region is CASSQVISGIKFF. In nucleotides, the CDR3 is TGTGCCAGCAGCCAAGTAATTAGCGGGATTAAGTTCTTC.